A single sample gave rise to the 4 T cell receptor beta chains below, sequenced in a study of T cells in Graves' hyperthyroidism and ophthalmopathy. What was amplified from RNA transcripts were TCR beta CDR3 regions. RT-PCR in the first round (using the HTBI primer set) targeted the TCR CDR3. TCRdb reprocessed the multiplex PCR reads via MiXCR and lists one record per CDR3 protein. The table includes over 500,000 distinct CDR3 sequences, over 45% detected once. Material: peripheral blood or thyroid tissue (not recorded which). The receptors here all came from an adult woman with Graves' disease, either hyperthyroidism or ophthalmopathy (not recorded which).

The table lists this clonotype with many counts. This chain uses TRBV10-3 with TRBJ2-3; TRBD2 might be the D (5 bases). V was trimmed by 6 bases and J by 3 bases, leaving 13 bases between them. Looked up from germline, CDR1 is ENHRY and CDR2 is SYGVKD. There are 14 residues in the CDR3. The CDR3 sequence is CAIRPSGETDTQYF. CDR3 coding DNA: TGTGCCATCAGGCCAAGCGGTGAAACAGATACGCAGTATTTT.

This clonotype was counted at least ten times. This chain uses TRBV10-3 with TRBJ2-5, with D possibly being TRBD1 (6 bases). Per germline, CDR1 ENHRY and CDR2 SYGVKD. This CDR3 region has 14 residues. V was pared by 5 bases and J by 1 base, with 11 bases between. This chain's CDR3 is CAISTKDSQETQYF. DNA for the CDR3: TGTGCCATCAGTACTAAGGACAGCCAAGAGACCCAGTACTTC.

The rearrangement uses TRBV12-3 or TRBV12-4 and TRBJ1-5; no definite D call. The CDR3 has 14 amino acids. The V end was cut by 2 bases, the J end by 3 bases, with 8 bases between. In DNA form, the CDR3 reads TGTGCCAGCAGTTTACTAGGTCTCAATCAGCCCCAGCATTTT. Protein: CASSLLGLNQPQHF.

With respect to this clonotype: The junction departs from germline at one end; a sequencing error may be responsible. The CDR3 is CASSLVWGGRTEAF. The CDR3 DNA reads as TGTGCCAGCAGCTTAGTCTGGGGGGGTAGAACTGAAGCTTTC. The chain is built from TRBV7-2 and TRBJ2-6, with TRBD2 identical over 7 bases. The CDR3 length is 14 residues. Germline loops: CDR1 SGHTA, CDR2 FQGNSA. Combining the CDR3 with reference TRBV7-2 and TRBJ2-6 gives the whole variable domain GAGVSQSPSNKVTEKGKDVELRCDPISGHTALYWYRQSLGQGLEFLIYFQGNSAPDKSGLPSDRFSAERTGGSVSTLTIQRTQQEDSAVYLCASSLVWGGRTEAFGAGSRLTVL.